This TCR beta chain derives from a study of cytomegalovirus exposure and HLA in healthy donors. CDR1 SGHNT and CDR2 YENEEA come from the germline V gene. V shed 4 bases and J 7 bases; nucleotides not matched to a gene: 5. This CDR3 spans 15 amino acids. Here immunoSEQ multiplex PCR was the method, and the copy in TCRdb shows in-frame clones only, minus some. This table holds fewer than 200,000 clones, around 86% found once. An approximately 120-subject validation cohort, separate from the approximately 670-subject first cohort, supplied the donors. Notes on this clone: The target antigen is unknown.

Study conclusions and caveats: Among TCR sequences, most were rare, though some public TCRs appeared in many donors. According to a subsequent analysis, TCR clusters from the first cohort were inclined to appear together in the 110 or so validation repertoires. The authors enumerated over 150 TCR beta chains as linked to cytomegalovirus.

The sample comprised PBMCs. This TCR was sampled from a man aged 18-30 years in good health and CMV-seropositive. The chain combines TRBV11-3 with TRBJ2-2; 11 bases are a match to TRBD1. The CDR3 coding sequence is TGTGCCAGCAGCTCTGGACAGGGGGCCGGCGGGGAGCTGTTTTTT. This sequence encodes CASSSGQGAGGELFF. The whole variable domain, remainder taken from reference TRBV11-3 and TRBJ2-2, is EAGVVQSPRYKIIEKKQPVAFWCNPISGHNTLYWYLQNLGQGPELLIRYENEEAVDDSQLPKDRFSAERLKGVDSTLKIQPAELGDSAVYLCASSSGQGAGGELFFGEGSRLTVL.